The rows below give T cell receptor beta chains drawn from one sample of a study of blood T cell repertoires in COVID-19. Produced via immunoSEQ multiplex PCR; TCRdb's table is partial and in-frame only. The profile shows about 170,000 clones, approximately 84% of them singletons. Sequencing was performed on peripheral blood. The source is an elderly woman with COVID-19, enrolled during active disease. Each CDR3 is given with its conserved first and last residue. The D gene is left open where the match is weak. Some rows have no size entry. The others give once, few or many, or a class for an expanded clone.

J gene: TRBJ2-1; V gene: TRBV27; clone size: .; D gene: .; CDR3 protein: CASSLNPGYNEQFF; CDR3 DNA: TGTGCCAGCAGTTTAAACCCGGGCTACAATGAGCAGTTCTTC
J gene: TRBJ2-7; V gene: TRBV20-1; clone size: .; D gene: TRBD1; CDR3 protein: CSASIRTGGEQYF; CDR3 DNA: TGCAGTGCTAGTATCCGTACAGGGGGCGAGCAGTACTTC
J gene: TRBJ1-1; V gene: TRBV10-3; clone size: .; D gene: TRBD1; CDR3 protein: CAISEWKGQGGTEAFF; CDR3 DNA: TGTGCCATCAGTGAGTGGAAGGGACAGGGGGGCACTGAAGCTTTCTTT
J gene: TRBJ2-1; V gene: TRBV10-3; clone size: .; D gene: TRBD2; CDR3 protein: CAISDSGRVSYNEQFF; CDR3 DNA: TGTGCCATCTCCGATAGCGGGAGGGTTTCCTACAATGAGCAGTTCTTC
J gene: TRBJ1-1; V gene: TRBV9; clone size: .; D gene: TRBD1; CDR3 protein: CASSPWTGGTEAFF; CDR3 DNA: TGTGCCAGCAGCCCTTGGACAGGGGGCACTGAAGCTTTCTTT
J gene: TRBJ2-5; V gene: TRBV30; clone size: .; D gene: .; CDR3 protein: CAWERVETQYF; CDR3 DNA: TGTGCCTGGGAGAGGGTAGAGACCCAGTACTTC
J gene: TRBJ2-1; V gene: TRBV29-1; clone size: .; D gene: .; CDR3 protein: CSVDRETGGEQFF; CDR3 DNA: TGCAGCGTTGACCGGGAGACCGGGGGTGAGCAGTTCTTC
J gene: TRBJ1-1; V gene: TRBV9; clone size: .; D gene: .; CDR3 protein: CASSWEGKLNTEAFF; CDR3 DNA: TGTGCCAGCAGCTGGGAGGGGAAGTTGAACACTGAAGCTTTCTTT
J gene: TRBJ2-7; V gene: TRBV29-1; clone size: .; D gene: TRBD1; CDR3 protein: CSVTTGESEQYF; CDR3 DNA: TGCAGCGTGACGACAGGGGAGAGCGAGCAGTACTTC
J gene: TRBJ2-2; V gene: TRBV21-1; clone size: .; D gene: .; CDR3 protein: CASSNRSFELDRVWAGELFF; CDR3 DNA: TGTGCCAGCAGCAACCGAAGTTTCGAGCTAGACAGGGTCTGGGCCGGGGAGCTGTTTTTT
J gene: TRBJ2-5; V gene: TRBV5-4; clone size: .; D gene: .; CDR3 protein: CASSFPPFETQYF; CDR3 DNA: TGTGCCAGCAGCTTCCCCCCGTTCGAGACCCAGTACTTC
J gene: TRBJ1-2; V gene: TRBV10-1; clone size: few; D gene: TRBD1; CDR3 protein: CASSAQSRDRKNYGYTF; CDR3 DNA: TGCGCCAGCAGCGCTCAAAGCCGGGACAGAAAAAACTATGGCTACACCTTC
J gene: TRBJ1-2; V gene: TRBV18; clone size: .; D gene: .; CDR3 protein: CASSPTSQYANYGYTF; CDR3 DNA: TGTGCCAGCTCACCAACGTCCCAGTACGCTAACTATGGCTACACCTTC
J gene: TRBJ2-5; V gene: TRBV7-9; clone size: .; D gene: .; CDR3 protein: CASLPRGGAVGETQYF; CDR3 DNA: TGTGCCAGCCTCCCGAGGGGGGGGGCTGTGGGGGAGACCCAGTACTTC
J gene: TRBJ2-7; V gene: TRBV11-2; clone size: .; D gene: .; CDR3 protein: CASSLEGGVYEQYF; CDR3 DNA: TGTGCCAGCAGCTTGGAAGGAGGGGTTTACGAGCAGTACTTC